What follows is one T cell receptor beta chain and its context. 13 Jbeta primers and 60 Vbeta primers were used for the PCR. The protocol was immunoSEQ multiplex PCR, while the TCRdb copy is restricted to in-frame clones and leaves out a portion. The table has some 190,000 clones, over 80% seen once. The data were obtained in a study of cytomegalovirus exposure and HLA in healthy donors. CDR1 is MNHNS and CDR2 is SASEGT in the germline V gene. V lost 7 bases, J lost 2 bases, and 12 bases lay in between. There are 14 residues in the CDR3. The chain employs TRBV6-1 and TRBJ1-5; D is unclear. Sequencing used PBMCs. The sequence was collected from a man aged 35 to 55 in good health and CMV-seronegative. The CDR3 reads CASTSRYRNQPQHF. The CDR3, as DNA: TGTGCCAGCACGAGCCGATACCGCAATCAGCCCCAGCATTTT.